This T cell receptor beta chain is drawn from a study of blood T cell repertoires in COVID-19. Looking at the study overall: From the United States, Italy and Spain came samples of acute and convalescent COVID-19. PBMCs, B-cell-depleted T cells, or T cells provided the cDNA or gDNA that made up the material.

Methods used by the authors: Amplification of reference gene primers was used by the study to estimate nucleated cell counts. Using immunoSEQ multiplex PCR, the repertoire was profiled, and TCRdb retains in-frame clones only, with some absent. The V and J calls and clone size are taken from that table; D and trimming were inferred from the DNA. Of around 40,000 clones in the sample, 85% to 90% are singletons; the top ten hold 24%. This CDR3 contains 14 residues. Germline loops: CDR1 GTSNPN, CDR2 SVGIG (reference sequence). Trimming removed 1 base from V and 10 bases from J; junction bases left unmatched: 5.

The sequence was collected from a man aged 50-60 years with active or convalescent COVID-19. Sequences were obtained from peripheral blood. This chain connects TRBV30 to TRBJ2-1, with 12 bases fitting TRBD2. The CDR3 DNA reads TGTGCCTGGAGTGGGGGACTAGCGGGCGGCGAGCAGTTCTTC. The encoded protein is CAWSGGLAGGEQFF.